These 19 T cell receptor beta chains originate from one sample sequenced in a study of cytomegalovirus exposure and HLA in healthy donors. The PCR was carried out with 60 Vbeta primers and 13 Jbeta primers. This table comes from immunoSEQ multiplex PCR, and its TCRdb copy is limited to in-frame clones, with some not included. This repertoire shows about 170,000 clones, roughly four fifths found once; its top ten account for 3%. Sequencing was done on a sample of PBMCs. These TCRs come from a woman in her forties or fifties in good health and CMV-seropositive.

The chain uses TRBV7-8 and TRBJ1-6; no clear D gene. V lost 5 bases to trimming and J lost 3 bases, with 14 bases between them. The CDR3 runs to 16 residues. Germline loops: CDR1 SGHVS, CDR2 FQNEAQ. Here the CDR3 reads CASSPREPLYNSPLHF. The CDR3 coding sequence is TGTGCCAGCAGCCCCCGGGAGCCCCTCTATAATTCACCCCTCCACTTT.

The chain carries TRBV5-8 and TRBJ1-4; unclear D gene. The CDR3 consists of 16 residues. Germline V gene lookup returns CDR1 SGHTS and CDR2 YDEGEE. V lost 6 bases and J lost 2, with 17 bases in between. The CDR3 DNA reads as TGTGCCAGCAACAACCGCCGGGGAGGGACTAATGAAAAACTGTTTTTT. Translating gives CASNNRRGGTNEKLFF. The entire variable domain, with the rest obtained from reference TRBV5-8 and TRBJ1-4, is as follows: EAGVTQSPTHLIKTRGQQATLRCSPISGHTSVYWYQQALGLGLQFLLWYDEGEERNRGNFPPRFSGRQFPNYSSELNVNALELEDSALYLCASNNRRGGTNEKLFFGSGTQLSVL.

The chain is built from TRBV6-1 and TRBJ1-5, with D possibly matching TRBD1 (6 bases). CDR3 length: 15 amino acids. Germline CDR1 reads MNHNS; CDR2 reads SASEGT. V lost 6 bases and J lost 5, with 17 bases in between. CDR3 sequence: CASRQPTGSYQPQHF. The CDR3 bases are TGTGCCAGCAGGCAACCAACAGGGAGTTATCAGCCCCAGCATTTT.

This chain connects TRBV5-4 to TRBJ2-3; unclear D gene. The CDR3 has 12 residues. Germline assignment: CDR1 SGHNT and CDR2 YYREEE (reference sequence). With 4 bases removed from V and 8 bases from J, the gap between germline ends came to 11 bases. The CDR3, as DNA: TGTGCCAGCAGCCTATTACAGAGTACGCAGTATTTT. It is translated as CASSLLQSTQYF.

The CDR3: CASRGTGKDGYTF. The DNA for the CDR3 is TGTGCCAGCAGGGGGACAGGGAAAGATGGCTACACCTTC. The gene calls are TRBV2 and TRBJ1-2, with TRBD1 matching over 9 bases. Germline V gene sequence: CDR1 SNHLY, CDR2 FYNNEI. The CDR3 is 13 amino acids. V shed 6 bases and J 6 bases; nucleotides not matched to a gene: 5.

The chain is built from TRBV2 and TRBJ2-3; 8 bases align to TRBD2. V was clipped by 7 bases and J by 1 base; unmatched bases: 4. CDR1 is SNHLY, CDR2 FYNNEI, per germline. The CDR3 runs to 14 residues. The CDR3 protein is CASTLRGGTDTQYF. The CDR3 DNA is TGTGCCAGCACCTTGCGGGGGGGCACAGATACGCAGTATTTT.

The CDR3 coding sequence is TGTGCCAGCGCGGCGCCAGGGGGCTTCCACGAGCAGTACTTC. Translated, it gives CASAAPGGFHEQYF. V is TRBV25-1 and J is TRBJ2-7; the match to TRBD1 covers 8 bases. Germline V lookup: CDR1 MGHDK, CDR2 SYGVNS. Trimming at V came to 8 bases and at J to 5 bases, leaving 11 bases not matched to a gene. The CDR3 loop spans 14 amino acids.

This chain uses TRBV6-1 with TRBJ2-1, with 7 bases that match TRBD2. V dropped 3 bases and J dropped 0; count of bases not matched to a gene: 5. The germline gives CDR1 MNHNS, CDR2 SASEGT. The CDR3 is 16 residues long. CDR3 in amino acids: CASSDLSGRSYNEQFF. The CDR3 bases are TGTGCCAGCAGTGACCTTAGCGGGCGCTCCTACAATGAGCAGTTCTTC.

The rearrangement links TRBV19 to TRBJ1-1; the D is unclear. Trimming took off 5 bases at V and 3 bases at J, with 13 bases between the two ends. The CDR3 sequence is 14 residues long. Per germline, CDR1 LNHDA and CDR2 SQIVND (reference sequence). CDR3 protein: CASSPPEFYTEAFF. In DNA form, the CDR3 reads TGTGCCAGTAGTCCTCCTGAGTTTTACACTGAAGCTTTCTTT.

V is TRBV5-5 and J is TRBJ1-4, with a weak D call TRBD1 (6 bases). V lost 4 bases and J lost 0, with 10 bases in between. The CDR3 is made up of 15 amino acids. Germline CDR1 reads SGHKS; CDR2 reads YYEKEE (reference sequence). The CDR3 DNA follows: TGTGCCAGCAGCGCCACAGGGCCAACTAATGAAAAACTGTTTTTT. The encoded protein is CASSATGPTNEKLFF.

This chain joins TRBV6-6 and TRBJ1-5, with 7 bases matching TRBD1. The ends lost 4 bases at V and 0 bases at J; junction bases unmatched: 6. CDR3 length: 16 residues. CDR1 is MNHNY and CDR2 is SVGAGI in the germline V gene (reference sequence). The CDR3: CASSSRDSYSNQPQHF. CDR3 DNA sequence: TGTGCCAGCAGTTCCCGGGACAGTTATAGCAATCAGCCCCAGCATTTT.

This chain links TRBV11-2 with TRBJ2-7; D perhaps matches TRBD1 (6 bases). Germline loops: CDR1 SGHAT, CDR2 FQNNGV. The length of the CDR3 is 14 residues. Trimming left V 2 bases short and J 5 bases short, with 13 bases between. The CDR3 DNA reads TGTGCCAGCAGCTTACTACAGGGAGTCGACGAGCAGTACTTC. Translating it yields CASSLLQGVDEQYF.

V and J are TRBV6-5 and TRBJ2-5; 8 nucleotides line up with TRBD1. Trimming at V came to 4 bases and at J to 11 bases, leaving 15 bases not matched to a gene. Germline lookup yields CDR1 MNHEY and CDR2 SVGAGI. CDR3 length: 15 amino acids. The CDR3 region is CASSSHGQGLVKQYF. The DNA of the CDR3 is TGTGCCAGCAGTTCCCACGGACAGGGATTAGTGAAGCAGTACTTC.

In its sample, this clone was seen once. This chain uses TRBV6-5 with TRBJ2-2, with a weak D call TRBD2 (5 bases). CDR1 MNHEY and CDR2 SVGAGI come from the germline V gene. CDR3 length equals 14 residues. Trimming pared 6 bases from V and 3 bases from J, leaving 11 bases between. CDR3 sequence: CASRDPSYTGELFF. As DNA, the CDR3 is TGTGCCAGCAGAGACCCTAGCTACACCGGGGAGCTGTTTTTT.

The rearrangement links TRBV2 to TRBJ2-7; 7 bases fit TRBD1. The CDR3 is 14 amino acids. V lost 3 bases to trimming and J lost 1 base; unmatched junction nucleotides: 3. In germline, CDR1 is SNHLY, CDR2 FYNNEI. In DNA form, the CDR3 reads TGTGCCAGCAGTGAGGACAGGTTTTCCTACGAGCAGTACTTC. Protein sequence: CASSEDRFSYEQYF. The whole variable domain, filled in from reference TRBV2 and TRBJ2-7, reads EPEVTQTPSHQVTQMGQEVILRCVPISNHLYFYWYRQILGQKVEFLVSFYNNEISEKSEIFDDQFSVERPDGSNFTLKIRSTKLEDSAMYFCASSEDRFSYEQYFGPGTRLTVT.

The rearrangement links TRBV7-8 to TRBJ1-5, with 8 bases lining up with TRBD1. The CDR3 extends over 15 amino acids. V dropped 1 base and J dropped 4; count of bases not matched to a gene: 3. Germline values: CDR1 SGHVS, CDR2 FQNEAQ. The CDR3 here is CASSLEYRGNQPQHF. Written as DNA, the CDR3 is TGTGCCAGCAGCTTAGAGTACAGGGGGAATCAGCCCCAGCATTTT.

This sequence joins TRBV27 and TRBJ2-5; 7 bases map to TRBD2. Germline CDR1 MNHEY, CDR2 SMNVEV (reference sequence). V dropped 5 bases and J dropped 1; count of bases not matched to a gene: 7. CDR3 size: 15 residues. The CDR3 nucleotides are TGTGCCAGCAGTCTTTGGGGGGGACGCCAAGAGACCCAGTACTTC. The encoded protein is CASSLWGGRQETQYF.

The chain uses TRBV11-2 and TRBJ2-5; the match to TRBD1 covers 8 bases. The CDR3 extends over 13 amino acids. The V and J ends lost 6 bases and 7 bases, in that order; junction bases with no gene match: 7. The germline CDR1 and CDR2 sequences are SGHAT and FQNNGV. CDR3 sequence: CASRDRAWGTQYF. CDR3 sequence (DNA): TGTGCCAGCAGGGACAGGGCGTGGGGGACCCAGTACTTC.

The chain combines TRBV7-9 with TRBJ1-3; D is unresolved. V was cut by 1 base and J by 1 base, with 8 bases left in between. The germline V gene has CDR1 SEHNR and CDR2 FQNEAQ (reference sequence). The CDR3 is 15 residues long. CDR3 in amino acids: CASSLVVSSGNTIYF. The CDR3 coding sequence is TGTGCCAGCAGCTTAGTTGTGAGTTCTGGAAACACCATATATTTT. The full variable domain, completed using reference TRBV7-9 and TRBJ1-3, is DTGVSQNPRHKITKRGQNVTFRCDPISEHNRLYWYRQTLGQGPEFLTYFQNEAQLEKSRLLSDRFSAERPKGSFSTLEIQRTEQGDSAMYLCASSLVVSSGNTIYFGEGSWLTVV.